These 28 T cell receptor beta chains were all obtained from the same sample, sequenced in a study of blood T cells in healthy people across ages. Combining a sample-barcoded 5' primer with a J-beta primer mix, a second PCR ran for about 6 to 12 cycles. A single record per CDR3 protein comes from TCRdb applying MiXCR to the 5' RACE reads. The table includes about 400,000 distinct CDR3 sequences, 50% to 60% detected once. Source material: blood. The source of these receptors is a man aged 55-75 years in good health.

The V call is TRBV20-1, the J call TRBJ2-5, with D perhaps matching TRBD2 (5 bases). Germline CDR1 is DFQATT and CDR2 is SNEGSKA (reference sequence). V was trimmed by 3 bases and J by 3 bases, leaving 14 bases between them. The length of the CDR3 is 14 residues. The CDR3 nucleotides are TGCAGTGCTAGCGTAGGGAGTGGAAAAGAGACCCAGTACTTC. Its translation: CSASVGSGKETQYF.

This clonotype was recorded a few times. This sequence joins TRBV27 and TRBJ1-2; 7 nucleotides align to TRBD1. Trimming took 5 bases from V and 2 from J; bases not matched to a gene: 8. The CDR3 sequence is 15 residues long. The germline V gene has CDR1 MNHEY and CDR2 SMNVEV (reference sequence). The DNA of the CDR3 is TGTGCCAGCAGTCCGGGGACAGCGGGGAACTATGGCTACACCTTC. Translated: CASSPGTAGNYGYTF.

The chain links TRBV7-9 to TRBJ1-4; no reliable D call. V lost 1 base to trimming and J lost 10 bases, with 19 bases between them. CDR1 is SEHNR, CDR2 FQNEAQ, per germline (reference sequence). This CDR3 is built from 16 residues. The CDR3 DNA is TGTGCCAGCAGCTTAGGCGGAGGAGGGAGGGCCGGAAAACTGTTTTTT. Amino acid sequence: CASSLGGGGRAGKLFF.

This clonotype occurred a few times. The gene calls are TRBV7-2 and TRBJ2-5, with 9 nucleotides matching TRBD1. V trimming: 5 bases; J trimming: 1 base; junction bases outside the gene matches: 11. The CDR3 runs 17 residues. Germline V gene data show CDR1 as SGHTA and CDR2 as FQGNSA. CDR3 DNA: TGTGCCAGCAGCGCCGGACAGGGGCCCATCGTCCAAGAGACCCAGTACTTC. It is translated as CASSAGQGPIVQETQYF.

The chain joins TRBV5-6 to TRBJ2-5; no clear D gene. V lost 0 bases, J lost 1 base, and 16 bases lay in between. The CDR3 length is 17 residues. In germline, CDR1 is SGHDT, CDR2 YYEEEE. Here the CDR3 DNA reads TGTGCCAGCAGCTTGGAAGGTAGGCTTCGAATCCAAGAGACCCAGTACTTC. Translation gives CASSLEGRLRIQETQYF.

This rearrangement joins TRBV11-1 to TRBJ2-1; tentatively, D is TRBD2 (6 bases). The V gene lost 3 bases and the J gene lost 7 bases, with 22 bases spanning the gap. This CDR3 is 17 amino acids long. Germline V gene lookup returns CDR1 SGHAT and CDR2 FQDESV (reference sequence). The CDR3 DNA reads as TGTGCCAGCAGCTTTGAGACCCCCGGGACTCTGAGAAATGAGCAGTTCTTC. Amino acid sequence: CASSFETPGTLRNEQFF.

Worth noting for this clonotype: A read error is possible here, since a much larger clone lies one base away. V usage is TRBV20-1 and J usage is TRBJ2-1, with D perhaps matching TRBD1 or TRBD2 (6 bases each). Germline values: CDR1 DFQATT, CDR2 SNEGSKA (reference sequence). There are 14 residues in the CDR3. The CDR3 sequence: CSASEGGSYNEQLF. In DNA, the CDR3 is TGCAGTGCTAGTGAGGGGGGCTCCTACAATGAGCAGTTATTC.

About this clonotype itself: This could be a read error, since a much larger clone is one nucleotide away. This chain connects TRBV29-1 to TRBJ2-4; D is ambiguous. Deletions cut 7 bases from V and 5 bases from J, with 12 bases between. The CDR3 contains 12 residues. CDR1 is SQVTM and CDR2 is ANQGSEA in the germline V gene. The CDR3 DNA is TGCAGCGGCCAGGAGACCGAAAACATTCAGTACTTC. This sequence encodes CSGQETENIQYF. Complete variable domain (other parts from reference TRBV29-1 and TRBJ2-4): SAVISQKPSRDICQRGTSLTIQCQVDSQVTMMFWYRQQPGQSLTLIATANQGSEATYESGFVIDKFPISRPNLTFSTLTVSNMSPEDSSIYLCSGQETENIQYFGAGTRLSVL.

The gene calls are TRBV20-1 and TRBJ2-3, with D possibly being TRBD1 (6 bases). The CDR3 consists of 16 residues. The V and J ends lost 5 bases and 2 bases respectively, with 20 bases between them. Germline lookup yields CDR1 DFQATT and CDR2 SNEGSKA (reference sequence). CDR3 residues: CSAPPRQAMYTDTQYF. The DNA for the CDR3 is TGCAGTGCTCCTCCCCGACAGGCGATGTACACAGATACGCAGTATTTT.

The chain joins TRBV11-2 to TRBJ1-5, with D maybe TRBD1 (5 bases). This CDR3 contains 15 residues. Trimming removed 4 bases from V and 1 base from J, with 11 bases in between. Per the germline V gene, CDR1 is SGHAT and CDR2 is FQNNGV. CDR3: CASSSGGLSNQPQHF. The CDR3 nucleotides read TGTGCCAGCAGCTCGGGGGGTTTGAGCAATCAGCCCCAGCATTTT.

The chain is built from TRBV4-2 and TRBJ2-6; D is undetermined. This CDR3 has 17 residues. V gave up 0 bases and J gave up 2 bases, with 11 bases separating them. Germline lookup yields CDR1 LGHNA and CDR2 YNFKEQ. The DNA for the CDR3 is TGTGCCAGCAGCCAAGATGGGGAAAGCCCTGGGGCCAACGTCCTGACTTTC. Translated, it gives CASSQDGESPGANVLTF.

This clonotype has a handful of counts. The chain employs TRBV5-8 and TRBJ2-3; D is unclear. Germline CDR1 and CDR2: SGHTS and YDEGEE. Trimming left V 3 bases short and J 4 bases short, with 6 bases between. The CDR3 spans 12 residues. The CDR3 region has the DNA TGTGCCAGCAGCTCATTCCCAGATACGCAGTATTTT. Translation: CASSSFPDTQYF.

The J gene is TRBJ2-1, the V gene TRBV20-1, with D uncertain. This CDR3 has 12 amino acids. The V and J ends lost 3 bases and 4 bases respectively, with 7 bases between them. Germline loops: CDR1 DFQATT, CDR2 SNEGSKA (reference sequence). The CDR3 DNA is TGCAGTGCTAGTAACGGATACAATGAGCAGTTCTTC. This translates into CSASNGYNEQFF.

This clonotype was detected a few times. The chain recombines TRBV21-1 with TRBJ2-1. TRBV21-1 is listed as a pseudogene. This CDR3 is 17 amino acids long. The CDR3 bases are TGTGCCAGCACCCACGAGCAGGACAGGAACTCCTACAATGAGCAGTTCTTC. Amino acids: CASTHEQDRNSYNEQFF.

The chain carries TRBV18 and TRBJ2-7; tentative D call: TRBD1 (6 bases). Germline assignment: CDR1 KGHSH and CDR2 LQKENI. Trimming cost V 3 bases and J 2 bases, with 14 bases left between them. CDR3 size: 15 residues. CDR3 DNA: TGTGCCAGCTCACCCCGGGCAGGGGCGGCCTACGAGCAGTACTTC. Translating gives CASSPRAGAAYEQYF.

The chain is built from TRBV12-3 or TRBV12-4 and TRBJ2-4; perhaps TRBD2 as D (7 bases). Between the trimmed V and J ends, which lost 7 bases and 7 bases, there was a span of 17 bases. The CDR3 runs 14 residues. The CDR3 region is CASTTGGEGNIQYF. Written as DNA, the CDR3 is TGTGCCAGCACCACGGGGGGCGAAGGGAACATTCAGTACTTC.

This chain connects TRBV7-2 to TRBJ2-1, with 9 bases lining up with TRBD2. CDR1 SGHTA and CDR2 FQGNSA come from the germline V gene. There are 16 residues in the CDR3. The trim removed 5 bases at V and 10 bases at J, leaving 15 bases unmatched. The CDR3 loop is CASSPRRGGRGGEQFF. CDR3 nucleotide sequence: TGTGCCAGCAGCCCAAGGAGAGGCGGGAGGGGAGGGGAGCAGTTCTTC.

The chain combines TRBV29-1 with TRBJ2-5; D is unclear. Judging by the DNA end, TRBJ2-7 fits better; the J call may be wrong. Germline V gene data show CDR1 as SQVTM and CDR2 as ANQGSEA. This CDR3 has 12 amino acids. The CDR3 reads CSVEEGQSEQYF. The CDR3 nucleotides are TGCAGCGTTGAAGAAGGGCAGAGCGAGCAGTACTTC.

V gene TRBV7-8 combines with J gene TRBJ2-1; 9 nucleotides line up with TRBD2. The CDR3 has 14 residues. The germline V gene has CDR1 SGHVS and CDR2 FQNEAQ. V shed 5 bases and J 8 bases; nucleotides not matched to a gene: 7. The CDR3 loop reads CASSAGGQWDEQFF. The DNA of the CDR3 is TGTGCCAGCAGCGCGGGGGGGCAGTGGGATGAGCAGTTCTTC.

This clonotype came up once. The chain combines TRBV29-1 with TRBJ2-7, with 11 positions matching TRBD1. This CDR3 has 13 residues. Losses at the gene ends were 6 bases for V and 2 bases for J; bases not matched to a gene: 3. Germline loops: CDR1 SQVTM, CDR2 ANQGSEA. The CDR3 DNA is TGCAGCGTAGGGACAGGGGGGACCTACGAGCAGTACTTC. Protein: CSVGTGGTYEQYF.

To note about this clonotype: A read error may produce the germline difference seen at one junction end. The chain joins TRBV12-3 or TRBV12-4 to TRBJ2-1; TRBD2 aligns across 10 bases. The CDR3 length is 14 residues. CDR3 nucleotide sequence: TGTGCCTGCAGCGAACTAGCGGGAATGGGAGAGCAGTTCTTC. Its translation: CACSELAGMGEQFF.

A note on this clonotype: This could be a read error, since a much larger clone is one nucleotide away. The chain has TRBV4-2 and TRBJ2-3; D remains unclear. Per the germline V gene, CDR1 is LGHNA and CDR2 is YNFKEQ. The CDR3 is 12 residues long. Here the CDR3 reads CASSQDRDMQYF. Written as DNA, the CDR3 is TGTGCCAGCAGCCAAGATCGAGATATGCAGTATTTT.

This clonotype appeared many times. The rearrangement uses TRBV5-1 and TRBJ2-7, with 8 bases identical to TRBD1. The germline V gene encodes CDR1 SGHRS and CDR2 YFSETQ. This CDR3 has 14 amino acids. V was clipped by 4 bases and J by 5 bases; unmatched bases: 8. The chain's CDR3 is CASSAGQGSHEQYF. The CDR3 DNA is TGCGCCAGCAGCGCCGGACAGGGTAGCCACGAGCAGTACTTC.

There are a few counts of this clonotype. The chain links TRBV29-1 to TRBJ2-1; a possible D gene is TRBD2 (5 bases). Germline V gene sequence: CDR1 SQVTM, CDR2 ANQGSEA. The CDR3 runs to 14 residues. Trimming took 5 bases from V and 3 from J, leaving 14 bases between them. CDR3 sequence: CSVRNRGNYNEQFF. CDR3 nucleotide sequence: TGCAGCGTTCGCAACCGGGGAAACTACAATGAGCAGTTCTTC.

The CDR3 region has the DNA TGTGCCAGCAGTCCCGCCATTGCACCGGGTCAGACCCAGTACTTC. Translation gives CASSPAIAPGQTQYF. The V and J genes are TRBV11-2 and TRBJ2-7; D remains unclear. The end of the DNA aligns better with TRBJ2-5, so the J call may be wrong. The CDR3 length is 15 residues. Germline CDR1 SGHAT, CDR2 FQNNGV.

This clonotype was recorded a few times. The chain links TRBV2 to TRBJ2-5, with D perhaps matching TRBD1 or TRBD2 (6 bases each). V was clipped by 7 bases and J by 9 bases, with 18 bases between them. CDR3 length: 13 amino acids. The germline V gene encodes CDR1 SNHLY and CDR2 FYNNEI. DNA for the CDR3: TGTGCCAGCACCCGGACAGTGGGGGAGGCCCAGTACTTC. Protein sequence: CASTRTVGEAQYF.

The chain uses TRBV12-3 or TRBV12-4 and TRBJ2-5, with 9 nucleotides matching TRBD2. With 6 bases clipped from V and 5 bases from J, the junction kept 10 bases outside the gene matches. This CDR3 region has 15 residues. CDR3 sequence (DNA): TGTGCCAGCAGAGGGCTAGCGGGACTTTTCGAGACCCAGTACTTC. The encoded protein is CASRGLAGLFETQYF.

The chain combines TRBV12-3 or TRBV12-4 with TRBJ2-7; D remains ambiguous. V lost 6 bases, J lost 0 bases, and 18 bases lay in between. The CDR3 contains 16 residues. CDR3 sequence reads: CASSLFELQSSYEQYF. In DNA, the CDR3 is TGTGCCAGCAGCCTTTTTGAGCTGCAGAGCTCCTACGAGCAGTACTTC.